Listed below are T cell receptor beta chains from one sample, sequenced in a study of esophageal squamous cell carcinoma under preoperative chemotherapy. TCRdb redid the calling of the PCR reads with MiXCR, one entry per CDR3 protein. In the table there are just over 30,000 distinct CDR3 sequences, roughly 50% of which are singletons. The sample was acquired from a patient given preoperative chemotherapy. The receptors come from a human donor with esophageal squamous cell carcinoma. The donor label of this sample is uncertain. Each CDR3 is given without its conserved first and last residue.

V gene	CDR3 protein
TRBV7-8	ASSTSGRDQDTQY
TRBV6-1	ASSEREGELF
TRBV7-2	ASLLAGSTGTQY
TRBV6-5	ASSYTPSSYNEQY
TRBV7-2	AGRPWGGGGETQY
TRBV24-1	ATSDPNPLTSGGSSYNEQF
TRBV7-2	ASSLDGTNAYEQY
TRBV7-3	ASSPRQGDYGYT
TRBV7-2	ASSVAGGRAQETQY
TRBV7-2	ASSFSTSGSMAGANVLT
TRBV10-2	ASSELGPGYEQY
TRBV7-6	ASSLDPAIGGRAQDTQY
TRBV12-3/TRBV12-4	ACTSGGAQEIQY
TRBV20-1	SDPPGLATYEQY
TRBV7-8	ASSLASGFREKLF
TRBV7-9	ASSLGGRKETQY
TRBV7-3	ASSPTSGWVEQF
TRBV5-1	ASGTGLAGGGVDTQY
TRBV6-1	ASSLRPANTDAQF
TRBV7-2	ASSLAWWGGTATDTQY
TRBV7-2	ASSLEFSQETQY
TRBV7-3	ASSLGPGGGDQETQY
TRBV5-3	GGSLVGAKDTQY
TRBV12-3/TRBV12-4	AGPGAGAKEIQY
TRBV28	ATLPIRGGYT
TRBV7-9	ASSLFRDGEQF
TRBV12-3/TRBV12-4	AGTGGRDKETQY
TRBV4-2	ASSQDPIAGKNTGELF
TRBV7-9	ASSARAGRGGGDQETQY
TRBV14	ASSQDPGLAGNEQY
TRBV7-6	ASSSGARGTDIQY
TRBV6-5	ASSYGRGGGRNEKLF
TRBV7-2	AGCCRGRGGGAQETQY
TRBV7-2	ASSLESNSGRRDGETQY
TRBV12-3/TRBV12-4	ASSFLGSNQPQH
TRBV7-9	ASSSPGGGPSGNTIY
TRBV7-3	ASSKTGGRISSEQY
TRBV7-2	ASSNTIAAGRTNTQY